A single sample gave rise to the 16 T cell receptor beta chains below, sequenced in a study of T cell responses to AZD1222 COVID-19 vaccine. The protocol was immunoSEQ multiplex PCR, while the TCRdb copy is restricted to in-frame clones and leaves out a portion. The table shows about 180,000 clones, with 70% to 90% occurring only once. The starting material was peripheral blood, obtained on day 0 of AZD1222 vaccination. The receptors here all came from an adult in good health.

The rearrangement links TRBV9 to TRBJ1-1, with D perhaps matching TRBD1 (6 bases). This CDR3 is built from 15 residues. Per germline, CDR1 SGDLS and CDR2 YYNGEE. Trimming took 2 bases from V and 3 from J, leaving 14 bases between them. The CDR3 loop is CASSVRGQQDTEAFF. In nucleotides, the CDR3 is TGTGCCAGCAGCGTCAGAGGACAGCAAGACACTGAAGCTTTCTTT.

CDR3 region: CASSTQAQNTEAFF. Written as DNA, the CDR3 is TGTGCCAGTAGTACCCAGGCCCAGAACACTGAAGCTTTCTTT. V and J are TRBV19 and TRBJ1-1, with D hard to call. V lost 4 bases and J 1 base, leaving 10 bases between the germline ends. Per the germline V gene, CDR1 is LNHDA and CDR2 is SQIVND (reference sequence). This CDR3 has 14 residues.

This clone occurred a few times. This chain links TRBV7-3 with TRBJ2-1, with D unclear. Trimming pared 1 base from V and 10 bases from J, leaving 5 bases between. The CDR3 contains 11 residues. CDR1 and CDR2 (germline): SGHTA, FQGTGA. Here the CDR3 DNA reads TGTGCCAGCAGCTTAAAAAAAGAGCAGTTCTTC. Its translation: CASSLKKEQFF.

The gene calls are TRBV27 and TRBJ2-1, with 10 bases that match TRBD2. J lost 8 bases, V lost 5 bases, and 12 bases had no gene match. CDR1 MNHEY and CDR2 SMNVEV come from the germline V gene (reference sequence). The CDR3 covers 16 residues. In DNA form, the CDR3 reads TGTGCCAGCAGTCCCCAAGGAAGCGGGAGGGCCGATGAGCAGTTCTTC. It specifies CASSPQGSGRADEQFF.

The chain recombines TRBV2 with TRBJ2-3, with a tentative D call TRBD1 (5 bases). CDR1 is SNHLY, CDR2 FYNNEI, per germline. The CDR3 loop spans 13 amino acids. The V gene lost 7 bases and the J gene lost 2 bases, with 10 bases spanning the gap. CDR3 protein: CASNGQFTDTQYF. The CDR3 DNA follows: TGTGCCAGCAATGGACAATTCACAGATACGCAGTATTTT.

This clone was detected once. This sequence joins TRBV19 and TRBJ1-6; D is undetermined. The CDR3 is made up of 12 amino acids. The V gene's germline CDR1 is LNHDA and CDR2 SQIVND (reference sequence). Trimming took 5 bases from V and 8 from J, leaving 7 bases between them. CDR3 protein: CASSLQHSPLHF. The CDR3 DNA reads TGTGCCAGTAGTCTACAGCATTCACCCCTCCACTTT.

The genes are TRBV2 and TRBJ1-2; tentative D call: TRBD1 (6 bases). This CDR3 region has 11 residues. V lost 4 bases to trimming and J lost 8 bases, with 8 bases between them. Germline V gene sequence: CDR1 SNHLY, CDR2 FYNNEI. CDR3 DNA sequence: TGTGCCAGCAGTGGCAGGGGAGGCTACACCTTC. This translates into CASSGRGGYTF.

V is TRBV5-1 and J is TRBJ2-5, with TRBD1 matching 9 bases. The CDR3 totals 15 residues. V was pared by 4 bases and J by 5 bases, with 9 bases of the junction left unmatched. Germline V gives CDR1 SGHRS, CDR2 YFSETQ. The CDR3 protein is CASSPRQGVPETQYF. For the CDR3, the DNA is TGCGCCAGCAGCCCCCGACAGGGGGTGCCGGAGACCCAGTACTTC.

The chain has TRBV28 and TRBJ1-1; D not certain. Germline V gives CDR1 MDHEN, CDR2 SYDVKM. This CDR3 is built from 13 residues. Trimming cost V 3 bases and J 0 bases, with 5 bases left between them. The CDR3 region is CASSFNLNTEAFF. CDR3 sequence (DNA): TGTGCCAGCAGTTTCAATTTGAACACTGAAGCTTTCTTT.

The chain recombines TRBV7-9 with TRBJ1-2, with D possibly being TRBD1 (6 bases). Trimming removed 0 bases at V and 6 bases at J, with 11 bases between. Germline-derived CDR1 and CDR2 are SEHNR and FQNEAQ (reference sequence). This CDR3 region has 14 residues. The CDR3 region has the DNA TGTGCCAGCAGCTTAGCCGGGACATATAATGGCTACACCTTC. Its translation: CASSLAGTYNGYTF.

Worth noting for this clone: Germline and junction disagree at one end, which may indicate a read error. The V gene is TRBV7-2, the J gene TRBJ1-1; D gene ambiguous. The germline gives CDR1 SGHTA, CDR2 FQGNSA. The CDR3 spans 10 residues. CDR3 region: CASSLVGPTF. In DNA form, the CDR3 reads TGTGCCAGCAGCTTAGTCGGGCCTACTTTT. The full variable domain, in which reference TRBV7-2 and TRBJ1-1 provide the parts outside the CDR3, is GAGVSQSPSNKVTEKGKDVELRCDPISGHTALYWYRQSLGQGLEFLIYFQGNSAPDKSGLPSDRFSAERTGGSVSTLTIQRTQQEDSAVYLCASSLVGPTFGQGTRLTVV.

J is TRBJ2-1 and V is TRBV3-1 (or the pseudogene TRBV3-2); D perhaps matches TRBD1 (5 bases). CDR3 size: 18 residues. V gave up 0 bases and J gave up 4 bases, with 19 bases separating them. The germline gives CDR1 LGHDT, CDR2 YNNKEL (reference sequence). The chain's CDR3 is CASSQDIRVLGEYNEQFF. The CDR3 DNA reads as TGTGCCAGCAGCCAAGATATTAGGGTCTTAGGGGAATACAATGAGCAGTTCTTC.

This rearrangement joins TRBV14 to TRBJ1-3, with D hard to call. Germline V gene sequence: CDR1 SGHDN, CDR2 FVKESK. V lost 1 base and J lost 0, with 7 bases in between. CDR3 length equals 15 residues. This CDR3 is CASSQGLFSGNTIYF. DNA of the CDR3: TGTGCCAGCAGCCAAGGACTCTTCTCTGGAAACACCATATATTTT.

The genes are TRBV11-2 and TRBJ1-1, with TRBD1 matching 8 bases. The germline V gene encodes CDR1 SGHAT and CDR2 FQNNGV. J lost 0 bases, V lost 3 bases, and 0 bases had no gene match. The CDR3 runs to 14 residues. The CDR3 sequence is CASSLTGVNTEAFF. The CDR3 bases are TGTGCCAGCAGCTTGACAGGGGTGAACACTGAAGCTTTCTTT.

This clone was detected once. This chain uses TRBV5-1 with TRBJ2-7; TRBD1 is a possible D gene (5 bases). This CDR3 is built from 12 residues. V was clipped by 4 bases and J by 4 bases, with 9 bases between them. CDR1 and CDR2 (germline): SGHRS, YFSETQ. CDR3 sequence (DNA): TGCGCCAGCAGCGACGACAGATACGAGCAGTACTTC. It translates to CASSDDRYEQYF. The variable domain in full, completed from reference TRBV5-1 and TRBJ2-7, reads KAGVTQTPRYLIKTRGQQVTLSCSPISGHRSVSWYQQTPGQGLQFLFEYFSETQRNKGNFPGRFSGRQFSNSRSEMNVSTLELGDSALYLCASSDDRYEQYFGPGTRLTVT.

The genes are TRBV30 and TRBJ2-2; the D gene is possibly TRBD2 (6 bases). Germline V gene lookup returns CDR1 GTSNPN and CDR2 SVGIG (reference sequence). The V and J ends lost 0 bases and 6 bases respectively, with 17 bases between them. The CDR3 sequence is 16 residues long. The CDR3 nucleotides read TGTGCCTGGAGTGTACTAGCCAGTTCTAAGGCCGGGGAGCTGTTTTTT. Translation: CAWSVLASSKAGELFF.